The rows below give T cell receptor beta chains drawn from one sample of a study of blood T cell repertoires in COVID-19. The assay was immunoSEQ multiplex PCR, and TCRdb's table has in-frame clones only and misses some. The sample has approximately 390,000 clones; 80% to 90% are singletons. Sequencing was performed on peripheral blood. Every receptor here comes from an older woman with COVID-19, enrolled during active disease. CDR3s include the opening cysteine and the closing phenylalanine or tryptophan. D genes are given only for firm matches. A row's size may be missing; if present it is once, few, many or a size class.

clone size	V gene	D gene	J gene	CDR3 protein	CDR3 DNA
.	TRBV30	.	TRBJ2-7	CAWSDQGVYEQYF	TGTGCCTGGAGTGACCAGGGTGTCTACGAGCAGTACTTC
.	TRBV9	TRBD1	TRBJ1-3	CASSPKTGRGNTIYF	TGTGCCAGCAGTCCAAAGACAGGGAGAGGAAACACCATATATTTT
.	TRBV19	TRBD1	TRBJ2-7	CASSIGTGVSYEQYF	TGTGCCAGTAGTATAGGGACAGGGGTCTCCTACGAGCAGTACTTC
.	TRBV6-5	TRBD1	TRBJ1-3	CASSKTGERGNTIYF	TGTGCCAGCAGTAAAACAGGGGAAAGAGGAAACACCATATATTTT
.	TRBV30	.	TRBJ1-2	CAWSRGDGYTF	TGTGCCTGGAGTCGGGGGGACGGCTACACCTTC
.	TRBV5-1	.	TRBJ2-7	CASSSGLATYEQYF	TGCGCCAGCAGCTCGGGACTCGCGACCTACGAGCAGTACTTC
.	TRBV28	.	TRBJ2-7	CASPEPEGCGEQYF	TGTGCCAGCCCTGAACCCGAGGGCTGTGGGGAGCAGTACTTC
once	TRBV28	TRBD1	TRBJ2-4	CASRETGGVKNIQYF	TGTGCCAGCAGGGAGACAGGGGGCGTCAAAAACATTCAGTACTTC
.	TRBV7-3	TRBD1	TRBJ2-1	CASSATGQGEQQFF	TGTGCCAGCAGCGCAACGGGACAGGGAGAGCAGCAGTTCTTC
.	TRBV15	.	TRBJ1-2	CATSRGGPINGYTF	TGTGCCACCAGCAGAGGGGGGCCTATCAATGGCTACACCTTC
.	TRBV19	.	TRBJ1-1	CASSPLTTGNTEAFF	TGTGCCAGTAGTCCCCTGACGACGGGAAACACTGAAGCTTTCTTT
many	TRBV6-2/TRBV6-3	TRBD1	TRBJ2-7	CASSLDPGGRNEQYF	TGTGCCAGCAGTTTGGACCCAGGGGGCCGCAACGAGCAGTACTTC
.	TRBV7-9	TRBD1	TRBJ1-1	CASSPRQGYSGNTEAFF	TGTGCCAGCAGCCCCCGACAGGGGTACTCAGGGAACACTGAAGCTTTCTTT
few	TRBV5-1	.	TRBJ1-2	CASSFNSNRLYYGYTF	TGCGCCAGCAGCTTCAACAGCAACCGGCTCTACTATGGCTACACCTTC
.	TRBV10-1	TRBD1	TRBJ2-5	CASSRDRRGETQYF	TGCGCCAGCAGCAGGGACAGGAGGGGGGAGACCCAGTACTTC
once	TRBV14	.	TRBJ1-1	CASSQVSRGSTEAFF	TGTGCCAGCAGCCAAGTTTCCAGGGGTAGCACTGAAGCTTTCTTT
.	TRBV6-9	.	TRBJ2-7	CASSYAGELGVIYEQYF	TGTGCCAGCAGTTATGCTGGGGAACTCGGGGTGATCTACGAGCAGTACTTC
.	TRBV30	.	TRBJ1-2	CAWNRVYGYTF	TGTGCCTGGAACAGGGTCTATGGCTACACCTTC
.	TRBV19	TRBD1	TRBJ2-7	CASSGTGAYEQYF	TGTGCCAGTTCCGGGACAGGAGCCTACGAGCAGTACTTC
.	TRBV4-1	.	TRBJ2-5	CASSPTTSRETQYF	TGCGCCAGCAGCCCGACGACTAGTCGGGAGACCCAGTACTTC
.	TRBV3-1/TRBV3-2	TRBD1	TRBJ1-2	CASSQPGQVGGYTF	TGTGCCAGCAGCCAACCGGGACAGGTTGGTGGCTACACCTTC
.	TRBV3-1/TRBV3-2	TRBD1	TRBJ1-1	CASSGDRGTEAFF	TGTGCCAGCAGTGGGGACAGGGGCACTGAAGCTTTCTTT
few	TRBV27	.	TRBJ1-6	CASSYRLTISYNSPLHF	TGTGCCAGCAGTTATCGACTGACTATCTCCTATAATTCACCCCTCCACTTT
few	TRBV18	.	TRBJ1-1	CASSPGQRTEAFF	TGTGCCAGCTCACCCGGCCAGAGGACTGAAGCTTTCTTT
.	TRBV10-2	.	TRBJ1-5	CASSDSNQPQHF	TGCGCCAGCAGTGACAGTAATCAGCCCCAGCATTTT
.	TRBV6-6	.	TRBJ2-3	CASSSRGTDTQYF	TGTGCCAGCAGCTCCAGGGGAACAGATACGCAGTATTTT
once	TRBV5-4	TRBD1	TRBJ2-5	CASSSTAGTGQETQYF	TGTGCCAGCAGCTCAACCGCCGGGACAGGGCAAGAGACCCAGTACTTC
.	TRBV2	.	TRBJ2-3	CASSETGRGRGDF	TGTGCCAGCAGTGAAACTGGGCGGGGACGCGGGGATTTT
once	TRBV28	.	TRBJ1-6	CASSLQVPYNSPLHF	TGTGCCAGCAGTTTACAGGTCCCCTATAATTCACCCCTCCACTTT
.	TRBV6-5	.	TRBJ1-5	CASSSQYYSNQPQHF	TGTGCCAGCAGTTCGCAATACTATAGCAATCAGCCCCAGCATTTT
.	TRBV27	TRBD1	TRBJ1-3	CASSPIGTASGNTIYF	TGTGCCAGCAGTCCCATAGGGACAGCCTCTGGAAACACCATATATTTT
once	TRBV5-1	.	TRBJ2-1	CASSRQEAEQFF	TGCGCCAGCAGCCGCCAGGAGGCCGAGCAGTTCTTC
.	TRBV28	.	TRBJ1-3	CASSPLQGSSGNTIYF	TGTGCCAGCAGTCCTTTACAGGGTTCTTCTGGAAACACCATATATTTT